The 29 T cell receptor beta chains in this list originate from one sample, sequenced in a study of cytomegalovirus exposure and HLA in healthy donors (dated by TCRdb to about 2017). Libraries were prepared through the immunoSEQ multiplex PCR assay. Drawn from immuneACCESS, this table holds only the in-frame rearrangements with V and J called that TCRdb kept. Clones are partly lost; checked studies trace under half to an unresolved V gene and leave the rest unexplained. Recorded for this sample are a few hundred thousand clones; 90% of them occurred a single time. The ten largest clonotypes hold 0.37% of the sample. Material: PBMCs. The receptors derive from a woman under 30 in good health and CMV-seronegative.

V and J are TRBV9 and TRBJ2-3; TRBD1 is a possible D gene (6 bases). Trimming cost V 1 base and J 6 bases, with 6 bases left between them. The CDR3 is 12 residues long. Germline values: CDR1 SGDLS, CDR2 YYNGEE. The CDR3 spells CASSVQGDTQYF. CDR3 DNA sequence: TGTGCCAGCAGCGTACAGGGGGATACGCAGTATTTT.

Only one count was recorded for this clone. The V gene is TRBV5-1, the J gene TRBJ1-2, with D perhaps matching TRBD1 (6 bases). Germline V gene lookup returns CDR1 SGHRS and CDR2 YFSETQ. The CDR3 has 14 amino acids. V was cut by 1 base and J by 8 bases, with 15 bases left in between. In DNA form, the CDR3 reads TGCGCCAGCAGCTTGACAGGGAGAGAGCAAGGCTACACCTTC. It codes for CASSLTGREQGYTF.

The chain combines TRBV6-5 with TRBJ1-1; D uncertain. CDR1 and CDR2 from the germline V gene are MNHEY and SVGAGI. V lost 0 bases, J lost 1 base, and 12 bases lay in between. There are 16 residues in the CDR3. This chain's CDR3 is CASSYSAGEKNTEAFF. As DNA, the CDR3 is TGTGCCAGCAGTTACTCGGCAGGTGAAAAGAACACTGAAGCTTTCTTT.

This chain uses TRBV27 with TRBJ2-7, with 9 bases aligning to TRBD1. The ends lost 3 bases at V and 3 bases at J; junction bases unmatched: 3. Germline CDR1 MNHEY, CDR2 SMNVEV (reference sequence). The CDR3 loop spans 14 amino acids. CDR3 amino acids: CASSLRDRDYEQYF. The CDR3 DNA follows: TGTGCCAGCAGTTTGAGGGACAGGGACTACGAGCAGTACTTC.

The CDR3 coding sequence is TGTGCCACCAGCAGAGATCGGGGACTCTCCTACAATGAGCAGTTCTTC. It encodes CATSRDRGLSYNEQFF. The V call is TRBV15, the J call TRBJ2-1; D is perhaps TRBD2 (6 bases). Germline V gene data show CDR1 as LNHNV and CDR2 as YYDKDF (reference sequence). Between the trimmed V and J ends, which lost 0 bases and 0 bases, there was a span of 9 bases. The CDR3 spans 16 residues.

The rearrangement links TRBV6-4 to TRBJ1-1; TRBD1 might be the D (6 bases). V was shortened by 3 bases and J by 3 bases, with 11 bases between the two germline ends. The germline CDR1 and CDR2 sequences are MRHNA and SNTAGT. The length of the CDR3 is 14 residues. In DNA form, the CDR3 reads TGTGCCAGCAGTGAGGCAGGGGCGGACACTGAAGCTTTCTTT. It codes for CASSEAGADTEAFF.

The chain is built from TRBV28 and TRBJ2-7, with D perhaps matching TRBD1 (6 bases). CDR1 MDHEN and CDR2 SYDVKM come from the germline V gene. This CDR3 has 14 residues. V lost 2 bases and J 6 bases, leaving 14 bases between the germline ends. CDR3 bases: TGTGCCAGCAGTTTAGAAGGGGCAGGGGTCGAGCAGTACGTC. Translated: CASSLEGAGVEQYV.

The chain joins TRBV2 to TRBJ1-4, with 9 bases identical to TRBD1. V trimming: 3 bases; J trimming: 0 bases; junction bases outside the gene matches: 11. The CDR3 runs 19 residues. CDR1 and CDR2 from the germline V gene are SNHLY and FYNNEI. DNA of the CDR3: TGTGCCAGCAGTGATGCTTGGACAGGGGCTTTTGCAACTAATGAAAAACTGTTTTTT. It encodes CASSDAWTGAFATNEKLFF.

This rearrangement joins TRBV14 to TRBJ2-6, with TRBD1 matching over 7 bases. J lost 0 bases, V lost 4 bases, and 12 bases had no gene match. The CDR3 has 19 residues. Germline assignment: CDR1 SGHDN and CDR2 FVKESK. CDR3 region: CASSPVSRGFPSGANVLTF. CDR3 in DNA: TGTGCCAGCAGCCCAGTGAGCAGGGGGTTCCCCTCTGGGGCCAACGTCCTGACTTTC.

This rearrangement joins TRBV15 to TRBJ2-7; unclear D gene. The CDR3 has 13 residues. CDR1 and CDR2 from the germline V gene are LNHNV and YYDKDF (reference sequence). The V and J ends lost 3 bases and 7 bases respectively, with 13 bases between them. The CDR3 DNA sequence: TGTGCCACCAGCAGCGCCAGGATGTGGGAGCAGTACTTC. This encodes CATSSARMWEQYF.

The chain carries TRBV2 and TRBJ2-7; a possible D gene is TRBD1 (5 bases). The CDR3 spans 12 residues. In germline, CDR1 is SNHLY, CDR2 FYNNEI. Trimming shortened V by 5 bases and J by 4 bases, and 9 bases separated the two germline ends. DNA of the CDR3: TGTGCCAGCAGTCCGACAGAGTACGAGCAGTACGTC. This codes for CASSPTEYEQYV.

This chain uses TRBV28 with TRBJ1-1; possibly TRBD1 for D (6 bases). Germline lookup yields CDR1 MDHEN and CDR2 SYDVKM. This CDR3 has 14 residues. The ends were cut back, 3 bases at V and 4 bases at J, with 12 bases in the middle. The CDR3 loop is CASSLSGVGTEAFF. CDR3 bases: TGTGCCAGCAGTTTGTCAGGGGTGGGCACTGAAGCTTTCTTT.

For the CDR3, the DNA is TGTGCCAGCAGCAGGATTAATGAAAAACTGTTTTTT. Residues: CASSRINEKLFF. The chain recombines TRBV6-1 with TRBJ1-4; D gene uncertain. V lost 6 bases and J 4 bases, leaving 6 bases between the germline ends. This CDR3 contains 12 residues. Germline V CDR1 and CDR2: MNHNS, SASEGT.

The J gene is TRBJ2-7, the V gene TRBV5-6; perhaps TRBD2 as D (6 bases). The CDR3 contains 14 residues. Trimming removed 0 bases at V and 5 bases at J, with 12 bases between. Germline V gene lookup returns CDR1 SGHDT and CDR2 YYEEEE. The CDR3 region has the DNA TGTGCCAGCAGCTTGGAAGTTAGCGGCAACGAGCAGTACTTC. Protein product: CASSLEVSGNEQYF.

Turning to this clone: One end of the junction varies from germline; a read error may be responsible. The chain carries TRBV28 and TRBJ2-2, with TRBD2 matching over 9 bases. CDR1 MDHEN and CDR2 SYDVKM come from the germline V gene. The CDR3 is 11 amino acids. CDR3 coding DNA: TGTGCCAGCAGCGAGGGACTAGCCACGCTCTTT. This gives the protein CASSEGLATLF.

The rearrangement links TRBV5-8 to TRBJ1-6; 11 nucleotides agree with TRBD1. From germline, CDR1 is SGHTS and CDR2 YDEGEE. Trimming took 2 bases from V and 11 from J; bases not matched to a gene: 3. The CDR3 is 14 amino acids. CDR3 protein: CASSFGQGATPLHF. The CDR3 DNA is TGTGCCAGCAGCTTCGGACAGGGGGCTACACCCCTCCACTTT.

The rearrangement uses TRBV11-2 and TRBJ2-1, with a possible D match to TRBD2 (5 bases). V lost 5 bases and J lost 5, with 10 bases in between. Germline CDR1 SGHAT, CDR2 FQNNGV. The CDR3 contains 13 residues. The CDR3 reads CASSVGLDNEQFF. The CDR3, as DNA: TGTGCCAGCAGCGTAGGACTGGACAATGAGCAGTTCTTC.

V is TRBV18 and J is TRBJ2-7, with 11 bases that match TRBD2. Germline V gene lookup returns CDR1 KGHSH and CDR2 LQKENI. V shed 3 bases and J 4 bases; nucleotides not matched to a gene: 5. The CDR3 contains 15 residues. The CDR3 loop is CASSPSTSGVYEQYF. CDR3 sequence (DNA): TGTGCCAGCTCACCTTCGACTAGCGGGGTATACGAGCAGTACTTC.

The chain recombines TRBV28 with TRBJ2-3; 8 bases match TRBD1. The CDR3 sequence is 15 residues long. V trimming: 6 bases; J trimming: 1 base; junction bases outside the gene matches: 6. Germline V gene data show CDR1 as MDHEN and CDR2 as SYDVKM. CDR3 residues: CASSPPGQGTDTQYF. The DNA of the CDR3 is TGTGCCAGCAGCCCCCCGGGACAGGGCACAGATACGCAGTATTTT. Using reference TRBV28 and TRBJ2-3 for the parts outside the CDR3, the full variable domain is DVKVTQSSRYLVKRTGEKVFLECVQDMDHENMFWYRQDPGLGLRLIYFSYDVKMKEKGDIPEGYSVSREKKERFSLILESASTNQTSMYLCASSPPGQGTDTQYFGPGTRLTVL.

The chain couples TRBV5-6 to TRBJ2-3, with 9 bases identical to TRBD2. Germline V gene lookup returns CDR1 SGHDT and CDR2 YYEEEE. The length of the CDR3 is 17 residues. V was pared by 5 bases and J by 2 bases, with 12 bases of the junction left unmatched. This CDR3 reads CASRSWGSGGFTDTQYF. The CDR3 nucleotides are TGTGCCAGCAGATCCTGGGGTAGCGGGGGTTTCACAGATACGCAGTATTTT.

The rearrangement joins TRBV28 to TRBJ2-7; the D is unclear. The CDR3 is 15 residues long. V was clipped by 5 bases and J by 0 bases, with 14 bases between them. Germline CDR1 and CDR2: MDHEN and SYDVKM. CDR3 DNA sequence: TGTGCCAGCAGTCTCCCCGATAGGAGCTCCTACGAGCAGTACTTC. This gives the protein CASSLPDRSSYEQYF.

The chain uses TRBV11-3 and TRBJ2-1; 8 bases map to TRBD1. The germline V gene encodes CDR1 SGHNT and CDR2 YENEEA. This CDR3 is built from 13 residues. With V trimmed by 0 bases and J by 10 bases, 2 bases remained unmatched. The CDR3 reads CASSLDRDREQFF. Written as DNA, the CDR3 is TGTGCCAGCAGCTTAGACCGGGACAGGGAGCAGTTCTTC.

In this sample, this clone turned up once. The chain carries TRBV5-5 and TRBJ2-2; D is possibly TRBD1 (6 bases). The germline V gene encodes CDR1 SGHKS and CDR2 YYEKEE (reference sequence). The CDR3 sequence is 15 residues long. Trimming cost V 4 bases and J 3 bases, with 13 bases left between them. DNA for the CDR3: TGTGCCAGCAGCCCGCATGGACAGTACACCGGGGAGCTGTTTTTT. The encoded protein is CASSPHGQYTGELFF.

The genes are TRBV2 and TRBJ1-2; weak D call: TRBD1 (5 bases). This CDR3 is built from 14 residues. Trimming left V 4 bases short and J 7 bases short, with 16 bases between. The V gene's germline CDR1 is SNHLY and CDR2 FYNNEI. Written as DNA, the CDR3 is TGTGCCAGCAGTGTAAGGGGCCCTAACGGTGGCTACACCTTC. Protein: CASSVRGPNGGYTF. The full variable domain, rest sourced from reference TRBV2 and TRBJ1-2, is EPEVTQTPSHQVTQMGQEVILRCVPISNHLYFYWYRQILGQKVEFLVSFYNNEISEKSEIFDDQFSVERPDGSNFTLKIRSTKLEDSAMYFCASSVRGPNGGYTFGSGTRLTVV.

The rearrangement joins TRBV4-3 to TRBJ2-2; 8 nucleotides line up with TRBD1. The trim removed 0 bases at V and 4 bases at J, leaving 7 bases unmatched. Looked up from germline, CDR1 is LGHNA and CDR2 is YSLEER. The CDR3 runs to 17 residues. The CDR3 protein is CASSQDFRQGSTGELFF. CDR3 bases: TGCGCCAGCAGCCAAGACTTCCGACAGGGGTCCACCGGGGAGCTGTTTTTT.

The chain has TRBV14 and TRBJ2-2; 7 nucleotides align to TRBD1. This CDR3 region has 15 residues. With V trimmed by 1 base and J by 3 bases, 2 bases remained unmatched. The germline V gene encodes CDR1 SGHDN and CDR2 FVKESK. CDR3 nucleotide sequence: TGTGCCAGCAGCCAAGTGACAGGGCACACCGGGGAGCTGTTTTTT. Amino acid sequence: CASSQVTGHTGELFF. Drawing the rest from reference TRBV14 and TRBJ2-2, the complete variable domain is EAGVTQFPSHSVIEKGQTVTLRCDPISGHDNLYWYRRVMGKEIKFLLHFVKESKQDESGMPNNRFLAERTGGTYSTLKVQPAELEDSGVYFCASSQVTGHTGELFFGEGSRLTVL.

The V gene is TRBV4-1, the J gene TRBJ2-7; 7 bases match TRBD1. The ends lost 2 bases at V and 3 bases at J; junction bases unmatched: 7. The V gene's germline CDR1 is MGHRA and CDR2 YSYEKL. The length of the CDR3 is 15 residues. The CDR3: CASSQTDRTYYEQYF. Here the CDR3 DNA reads TGCGCCAGCAGCCAAACGGACAGGACCTACTACGAGCAGTACTTC.

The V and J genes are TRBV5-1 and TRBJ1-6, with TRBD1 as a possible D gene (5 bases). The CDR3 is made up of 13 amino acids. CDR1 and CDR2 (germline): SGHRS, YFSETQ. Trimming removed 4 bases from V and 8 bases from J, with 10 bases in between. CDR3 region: CASSPRGDSPLHF. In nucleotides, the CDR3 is TGCGCCAGCAGCCCCCGGGGGGATTCACCCCTCCACTTT.

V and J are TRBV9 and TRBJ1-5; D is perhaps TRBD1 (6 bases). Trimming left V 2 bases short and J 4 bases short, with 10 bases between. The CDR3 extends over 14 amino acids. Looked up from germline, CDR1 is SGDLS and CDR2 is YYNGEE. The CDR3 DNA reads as TGTGCCAGCAGCGTTGGGACACATAATCAGCCCCAGCATTTT. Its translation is CASSVGTHNQPQHF.